This T cell receptor beta chain stems from a study of blood T cells in healthy people across ages. As regards this clonotype: What it binds is not known.

Using a J-beta primer mix together with a sample-barcoded 5' primer, a second PCR was run for about 6 to 12 cycles. TCRdb ran MiXCR on the 5' RACE reads and lists one entry per CDR3 protein. Here the sample spans about 970,000 distinct CDR3 sequences, 45% to 60% being singletons. Study-level findings and limits: Naive and antigen-experienced cells could not be conclusively compared, given unsorted PBMCs.

This CDR3 spans 14 amino acids. V was clipped by 7 bases and J by 3 bases; unmatched bases: 7. Germline-derived CDR1 and CDR2 are SGHAT and FQNNGV. The receptor comes from a woman in her sixties or seventies in good health. The chain joins TRBV11-2 to TRBJ2-7; 9 nucleotides align to TRBD2. The sequenced sample was blood. CDR3 amino acids: CASTIPREGYEQYF. The DNA of the CDR3 is TGTGCCAGCACCATACCGCGGGAGGGCTACGAGCAGTACTTC.